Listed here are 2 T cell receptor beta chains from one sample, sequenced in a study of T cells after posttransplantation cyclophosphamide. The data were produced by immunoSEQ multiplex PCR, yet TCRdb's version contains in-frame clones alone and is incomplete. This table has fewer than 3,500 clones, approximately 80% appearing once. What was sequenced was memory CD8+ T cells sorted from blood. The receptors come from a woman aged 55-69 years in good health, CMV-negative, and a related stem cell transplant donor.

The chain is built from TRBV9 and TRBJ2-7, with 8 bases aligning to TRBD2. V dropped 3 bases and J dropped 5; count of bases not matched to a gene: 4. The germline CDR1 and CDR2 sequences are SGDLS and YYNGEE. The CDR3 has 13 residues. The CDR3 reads CASSEGLGHEQYF. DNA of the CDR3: TGTGCCAGCAGCGAGGGACTAGGGCACGAGCAGTACTTC.

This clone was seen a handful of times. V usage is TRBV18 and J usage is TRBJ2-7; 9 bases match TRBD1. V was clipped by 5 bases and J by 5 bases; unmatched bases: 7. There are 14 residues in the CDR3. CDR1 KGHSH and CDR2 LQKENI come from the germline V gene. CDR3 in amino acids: CASSDRDRDHEQYF. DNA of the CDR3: TGTGCCAGCTCAGACCGGGACAGGGACCACGAGCAGTACTTC.